This is a list of T cell receptor beta chains from one sample in a study of T cells after yellow fever vaccination. TCRdb processed the 5' RACE reads anew with MiXCR; each CDR3 protein has one entry. The table shows around 360,000 distinct CDR3 sequences, with 11% occurring only once. Sequenced material: PBMCs, taken on the day of the first yellow fever vaccination. The receptors were gathered from a man younger than 30 who received the YFV17D yellow fever vaccine. Both conserved end residues are trimmed from each CDR3. Each record gives: CDR3 length, V gene, J gene, CDR3 protein.

13,TRBV3-1,TRBJ2-4,ASSQDSGIGNIQY
13,TRBV6-2/TRBV6-3,TRBJ2-1,ASSYSRDNYNEQF
16,TRBV4-3,TRBJ2-7,ASSQDKASGGFLYEQY
13,TRBV14,TRBJ1-4,ASSQSGQGGEKLF
14,TRBV15,TRBJ2-3,ATSRALTSSTDTQY
12,TRBV2,TRBJ2-3,ASIVGGVTDTQY
11,TRBV20-1,TRBJ2-3,SARDGRVDTQY
12,TRBV6-1,TRBJ1-4,ASSPSATNEKLF
11,TRBV6-6,TRBJ1-6,ASRTGGASPLH
13,TRBV28,TRBJ2-2,ASTLSGGVTGELF
9,TRBV5-1,TRBJ2-1,ASSFDRVQF
12,TRBV5-1,TRBJ1-2,ASSSGQGAYGYT
14,TRBV5-1,TRBJ1-4,ASSPRQGETNEKLF
13,TRBV12-3/TRBV12-4,TRBJ2-2,ASSRTDLYTGELC
12,TRBV2,TRBJ2-2,ASTGYGVSGELF
13,TRBV10-3,TRBJ2-5,AISVTGTSLETQY
14,TRBV27,TRBJ2-3,ASSLRGQGFTDTQY
13,TRBV12-3/TRBV12-4,TRBJ1-6,ASSQDRATDSPLH
13,TRBV4-2,TRBJ2-1,ASSQEETSGVEQF
15,TRBV6-1,TRBJ1-1,ASSRPQGSVKNTEAF
12,TRBV19,TRBJ2-2,ASTPRGRTGELF
16,TRBV29-1,TRBJ2-3,SVEVPYSGGHLTDTQY
11,TRBV20-1,TRBJ2-1,SASQREYNEQF
11,TRBV28,TRBJ1-3,ASSLGGTDTIY
12,TRBV5-1,TRBJ1-1,ASSFVPGNTEAF
13,TRBV9,TRBJ1-4,ASSVDGGRSEKLF
15,TRBV5-1,TRBJ2-1,ASSLAPFSARINEQF
10,TRBV20-1,TRBJ2-1,SEGSSYNEQF
11,TRBV7-9,TRBJ1-5,ASSSSGNQPQH
14,TRBV18,TRBJ2-1,ASSPTASGGYNEQF
10,TRBV6-2/TRBV6-3,TRBJ2-7,ASSYSRGEQY
13,TRBV6-1,TRBJ2-5,ASTQGLAGVETQY
14,TRBV7-6,TRBJ2-3,ASSLGTGGSTDTQY
13,TRBV9,TRBJ2-3,ASSARPGLGDTQY
11,TRBV20-1,TRBJ1-2,SSGVDGNYGYT
12,TRBV7-2,TRBJ1-4,ASARGRVAEKLF
15,TRBV4-2,TRBJ2-1,ASSLQPGGAIYNEQF
13,TRBV14,TRBJ2-1,ASSSTRTGSNEQF
12,TRBV5-1,TRBJ2-5,ASSFGWVSETQY
14,TRBV12-3/TRBV12-4,TRBJ1-5,ASSAQGGLGNQPQH
20,TRBV13,TRBJ2-1,ASIQSRRTSGVSHSSYNEQF
10,TRBV29-1,TRBJ2-2,SGQGDAGELF
14,TRBV5-6,TRBJ2-2,ASRLKDRGPTGELF
13,TRBV19,TRBJ1-4,ASSIFDRHSEKLF
11,TRBV7-9,TRBJ1-1,ASSAQENTEAF
12,TRBV12-3/TRBV12-4,TRBJ2-3,ASIKPPFSDTQY
13,TRBV20-1,TRBJ1-5,SATILDRQSQPQH
13,TRBV2,TRBJ1-5,ASSKEGAGNQPQH
13,TRBV20-1,TRBJ2-4,SAIDTTLAKNIQY
11,TRBV20-1,TRBJ2-6,SARDTQANVLT
11,TRBV19,TRBJ1-5,ASSIVWGQPQH
17,TRBV7-8,TRBJ2-5,ASSLVWTGGRNEQETQY
14,TRBV5-4,TRBJ2-6,ASSFYRNSGANVLT
13,TRBV10-3,TRBJ2-2,TFSFDGGNTGELF
10,TRBV18,TRBJ2-5,ASRTIGETQY
16,TRBV6-2/TRBV6-3,TRBJ2-1,ASSKELIGLAGDNEQF
13,TRBV12-3/TRBV12-4,TRBJ2-5,ASRWGQAYQETQY
12,TRBV6-2/TRBV6-3,TRBJ2-5,ASSYSVGKETQY
16,TRBV11-2,TRBJ2-3,ASSLWFRLATSTDTQY